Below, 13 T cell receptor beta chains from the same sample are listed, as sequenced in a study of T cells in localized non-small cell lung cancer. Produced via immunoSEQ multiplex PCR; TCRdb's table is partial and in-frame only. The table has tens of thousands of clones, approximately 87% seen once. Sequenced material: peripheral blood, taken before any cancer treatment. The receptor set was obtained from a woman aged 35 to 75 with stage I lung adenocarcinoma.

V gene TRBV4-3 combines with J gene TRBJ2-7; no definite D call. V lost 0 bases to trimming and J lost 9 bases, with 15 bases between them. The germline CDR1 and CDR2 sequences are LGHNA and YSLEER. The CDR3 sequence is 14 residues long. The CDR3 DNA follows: TGCGCCAGCAGCCAAGAAATCCGGTCTACTGGGCAGTACTTC. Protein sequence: CASSQEIRSTGQYF.

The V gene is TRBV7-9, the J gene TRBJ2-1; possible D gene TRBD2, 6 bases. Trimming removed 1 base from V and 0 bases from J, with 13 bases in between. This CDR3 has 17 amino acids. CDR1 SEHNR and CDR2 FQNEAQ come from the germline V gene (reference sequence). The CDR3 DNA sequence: TGTGCCAGCAGCTTAGTGGCGCCAGCGGGCTCCTACAATGAGCAGTTCTTC. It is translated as CASSLVAPAGSYNEQFF.

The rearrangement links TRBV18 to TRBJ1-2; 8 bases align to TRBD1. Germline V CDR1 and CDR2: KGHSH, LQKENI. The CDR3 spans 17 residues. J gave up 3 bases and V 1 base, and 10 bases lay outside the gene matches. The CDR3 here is CASSPLTGQGTDYGYTF. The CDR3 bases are TGTGCCAGCTCACCACTGACCGGACAGGGAACCGACTATGGCTACACCTTC.

DNA of the CDR3: TGTGCCAGCAGCTCTCAAGGGCTCCAGAACAATGAGCAGTTCTTC. Protein sequence: CASSSQGLQNNEQFF. J is TRBJ2-1 and V is TRBV7-9; D is unresolved. Germline V gene sequence: CDR1 SEHNR, CDR2 FQNEAQ (reference sequence). The CDR3 loop spans 15 amino acids. Trimming left V 4 bases short and J 5 bases short, with 15 bases between. Full variable domain (rest looked up from reference TRBV7-9 and TRBJ2-1): DTGVSQNPRHKITKRGQNVTFRCDPISEHNRLYWYRQTLGQGPEFLTYFQNEAQLEKSRLLSDRFSAERPKGSFSTLEIQRTEQGDSAMYLCASSSQGLQNNEQFFGPGTRLTVL.

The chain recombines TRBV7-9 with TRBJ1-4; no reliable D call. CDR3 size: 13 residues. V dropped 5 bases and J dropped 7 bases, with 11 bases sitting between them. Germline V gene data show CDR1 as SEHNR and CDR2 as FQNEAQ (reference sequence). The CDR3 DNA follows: TGTGCCAGCAGCACTTCAGGTGGTGAAAAACTGTTTTTT. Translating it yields CASSTSGGEKLFF.

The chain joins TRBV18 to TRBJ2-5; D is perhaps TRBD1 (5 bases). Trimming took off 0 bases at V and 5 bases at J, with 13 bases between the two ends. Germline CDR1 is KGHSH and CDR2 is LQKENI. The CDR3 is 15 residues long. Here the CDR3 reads CASSPPGQVGETQYF. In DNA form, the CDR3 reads TGTGCCAGCTCACCACCGGGGCAAGTAGGGGAGACCCAGTACTTC. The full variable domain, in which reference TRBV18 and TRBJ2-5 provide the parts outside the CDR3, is NAGVMQNPRHLVRRRGQEARLRCSPMKGHSHVYWYRQLPEEGLKFMVYLQKENIIDESGMPKERFSAEFPKEGPSILRIQQVVRGDSAAYFCASSPPGQVGETQYFGPGTRLLVL.

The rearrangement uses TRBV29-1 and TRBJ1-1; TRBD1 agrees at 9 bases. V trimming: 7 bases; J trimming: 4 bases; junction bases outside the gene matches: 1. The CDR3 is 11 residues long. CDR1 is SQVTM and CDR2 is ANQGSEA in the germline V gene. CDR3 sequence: CSADRGTEAFF. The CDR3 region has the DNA TGCAGCGCGGACAGGGGCACTGAAGCTTTCTTT. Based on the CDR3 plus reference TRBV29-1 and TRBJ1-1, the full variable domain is SAVISQKPSRDICQRGTSLTIQCQVDSQVTMMFWYRQQPGQSLTLIATANQGSEATYESGFVIDKFPISRPNLTFSTLTVSNMSPEDSSIYLCSADRGTEAFFGQGTRLTVV.

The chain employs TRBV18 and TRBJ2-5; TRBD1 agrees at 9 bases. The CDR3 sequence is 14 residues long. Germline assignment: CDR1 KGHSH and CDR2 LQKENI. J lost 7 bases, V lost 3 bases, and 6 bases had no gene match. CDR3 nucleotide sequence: TGTGCCAGCTCACCTACAGGGGGCGAAGGGACCCAGTACTTC. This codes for CASSPTGGEGTQYF.

The CDR3 here is CASRASYSTDTQYF. The DNA for the CDR3 is TGTGCCAGCAGGGCGTCATACAGCACAGATACGCAGTATTTT. The chain carries TRBV28 and TRBJ2-3; D unclear. Trimming took 6 bases from V and 0 from J, leaving 10 bases between them. This CDR3 region has 14 residues. Germline V gene sequence: CDR1 MDHEN, CDR2 SYDVKM.

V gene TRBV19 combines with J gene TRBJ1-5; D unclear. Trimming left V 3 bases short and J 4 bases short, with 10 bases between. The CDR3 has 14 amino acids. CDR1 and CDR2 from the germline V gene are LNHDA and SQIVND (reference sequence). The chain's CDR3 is CASSMSVGNQPQHF. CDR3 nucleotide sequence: TGTGCCAGTAGTATGAGTGTTGGGAATCAGCCCCAGCATTTT.

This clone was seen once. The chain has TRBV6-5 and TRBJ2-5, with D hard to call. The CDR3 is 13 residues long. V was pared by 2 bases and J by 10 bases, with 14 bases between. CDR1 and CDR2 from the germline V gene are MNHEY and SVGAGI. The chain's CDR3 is CASSYAEMGNQYF. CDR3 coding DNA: TGTGCCAGCAGTTACGCAGAAATGGGGAACCAGTACTTC.

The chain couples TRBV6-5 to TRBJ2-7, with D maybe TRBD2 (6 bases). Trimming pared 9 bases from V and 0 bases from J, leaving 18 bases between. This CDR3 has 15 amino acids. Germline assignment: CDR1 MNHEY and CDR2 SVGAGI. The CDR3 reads CARTGGDGSSYEQYF. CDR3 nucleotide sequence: TGTGCCAGGACTGGCGGGGACGGAAGCTCCTACGAGCAGTACTTC.

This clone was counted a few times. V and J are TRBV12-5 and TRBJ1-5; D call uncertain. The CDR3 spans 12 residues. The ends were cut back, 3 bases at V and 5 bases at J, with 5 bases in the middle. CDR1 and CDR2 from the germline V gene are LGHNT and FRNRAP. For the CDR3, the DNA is TGTGCTAGTGGTTTTGGCGATCAGCCCCAGCATTTT. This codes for CASGFGDQPQHF.